The next 29 T cell receptor beta chains were all read from a single sample in a study of T cells after yellow fever vaccination. TCRdb analysed the 5' RACE reads with MiXCR anew, one entry per CDR3 protein. The sample lists under 400,000 distinct CDR3 sequences, 11% seen once, with around 18% in the top ten. The material sequenced was PBMCs, taken on the day of the first yellow fever vaccination. Receptors originate from a man aged 18 to 30 who received the YFV17D yellow fever vaccine.

The V call is TRBV20-1, the J call TRBJ1-5; D unresolved. The CDR3 is 13 residues long. The germline CDR1 and CDR2 sequences are DFQATT and SNEGSKA (reference sequence). Trimming took off 0 bases at V and 9 bases at J, with 12 bases between the two ends. CDR3 sequence reads: CSARDTPEGPQHF. The CDR3 nucleotides are TGCAGTGCTAGAGATACACCAGAGGGGCCCCAGCATTTT.

This clonotype was seen repeatedly, ten times or more. The rearrangement uses TRBV6-2 or TRBV6-3 and TRBJ2-1; no clear D gene. The CDR3 length is 14 residues. The germline gives CDR1 MNHEY, CDR2 SVGEGT. V lost 0 bases and J 4 bases, leaving 7 bases between the germline ends. The CDR3 reads CASSYSISYNEQFF. As DNA, the CDR3 is TGTGCCAGCAGTTACTCAATTAGTTACAATGAGCAGTTCTTC.

The chain links TRBV7-2 to TRBJ2-3; D might be TRBD1 (6 bases). The ends were cut back, 6 bases at V and 0 bases at J, with 13 bases in the middle. The germline CDR1 and CDR2 sequences are SGHTA and FQGNSA. CDR3 size: 15 residues. CDR3 sequence (DNA): TGTGCCAGCAGTCGACAGGCCTCTAGCACAGATACGCAGTATTTT. Residues: CASSRQASSTDTQYF.

This CDR3 is CASSRTLGSYEQYF. The CDR3 bases are TGTGCCAGCAGCCGTACATTGGGCTCCTACGAGCAGTACTTC. The chain joins TRBV2 to TRBJ2-7, with D unresolved. The germline gives CDR1 SNHLY, CDR2 FYNNEI. V was clipped by 6 bases and J by 0 bases, with 12 bases between them. The CDR3 contains 14 residues.

The gene calls are TRBV18 and TRBJ2-7, with a possible D match to TRBD1 (6 bases). Germline loops: CDR1 KGHSH, CDR2 LQKENI. This CDR3 is 13 amino acids long. V gave up 6 bases and J gave up 3 bases, with 12 bases separating them. The CDR3: CASSPGVGYEQYV. In DNA, the CDR3 is TGTGCCAGCTCCCCAGGGGTGGGCTACGAGCAGTACGTC.

This chain joins TRBV14 and TRBJ1-2; D not resolved. Looked up from germline, CDR1 is SGHDN and CDR2 is FVKESK. Trimming cost V 0 bases and J 3 bases, with 11 bases left between them. The CDR3 spans 15 residues. The CDR3: CASSQDFDGHYGYTF. The DNA of the CDR3 is TGTGCCAGCAGCCAAGACTTTGACGGCCACTATGGCTACACCTTC. Based on the CDR3 plus reference TRBV14 and TRBJ1-2, the full variable domain is EAGVTQFPSHSVIEKGQTVTLRCDPISGHDNLYWYRRVMGKEIKFLLHFVKESKQDESGMPNNRFLAERTGGTYSTLKVQPAELEDSGVYFCASSQDFDGHYGYTFGSGTRLTVV.

The chain is built from TRBV30 and TRBJ1-5, with D hard to call. The CDR3 has 13 residues. CDR1 is GTSNPN, CDR2 SVGIG, per germline (reference sequence). V lost 3 bases to trimming and J lost 3 bases, with 9 bases between them. The CDR3 region has the DNA TGTGCCTGGAGCCGGACGGACAATCAGCCCCAGCATTTT. Amino acid sequence: CAWSRTDNQPQHF.

This chain uses TRBV5-1 with TRBJ2-5, with D possibly TRBD2 on 6 matching bases. CDR1 and CDR2 from the germline V gene are SGHRS and YFSETQ. The CDR3 runs to 13 residues. Trimming took 7 bases from V and 5 from J, leaving 15 bases between them. The CDR3 is CASRRAPRETQYF. The CDR3 bases are TGCGCCAGCCGGAGGGCGCCAAGGGAGACCCAGTACTTC.

The rearrangement uses TRBV5-6 and TRBJ2-5, with 7 bases matching TRBD2. Germline V gene data show CDR1 as SGHDT and CDR2 as YYEEEE. With 3 bases clipped from V and 0 bases from J, the junction kept 2 bases outside the gene matches. This CDR3 region has 14 residues. The CDR3 region is CASSWAGDQETQYF. CDR3 DNA: TGTGCCAGCAGCTGGGCGGGGGACCAAGAGACCCAGTACTTC.

This chain joins TRBV7-9 and TRBJ2-5; the D gene is possibly TRBD2 (5 bases). Germline CDR1 reads SEHNR; CDR2 reads FQNEAQ (reference sequence). V gave up 5 bases and J gave up 2 bases, with 18 bases separating them. The CDR3 has 16 amino acids. The CDR3 nucleotides read TGTGCCAGCAGCCCTAGGCGGGCCAAGCCGCAAGAGACCCAGTACTTC. Encoded protein: CASSPRRAKPQETQYF.

Only a few counts were recorded for this clonotype. The V call is TRBV9, the J call TRBJ2-2; D is possibly TRBD2 (6 bases). Trimming pared 3 bases from V and 5 bases from J, leaving 23 bases between. The CDR3 covers 18 residues. Germline V lookup: CDR1 SGDLS, CDR2 YYNGEE. The CDR3 protein is CASSARGSRTEKTGELFF. CDR3 coding DNA: TGTGCCAGCAGCGCCCGGGGGAGTAGGACGGAAAAGACCGGGGAGCTGTTTTTT.

The J gene is TRBJ2-3, the V gene TRBV19, with no clear D. V was pared by 5 bases and J by 4 bases, with 10 bases between. The V gene's germline CDR1 is LNHDA and CDR2 SQIVND (reference sequence). The CDR3 covers 13 residues. The CDR3 bases are TGTGCCAGTAGTTCCTCGGGTTCAGATACGCAGTATTTT. Translated, it gives CASSSSGSDTQYF.

This rearrangement joins TRBV6-5 to TRBJ1-6; D is possibly TRBD1 (5 bases). Trimming removed 1 base at V and 8 bases at J, with 12 bases between. The CDR3 extends over 15 amino acids. Germline loops: CDR1 MNHEY, CDR2 SVGAGI. CDR3: CASSYFRGQYSPLHF. In DNA form, the CDR3 reads TGTGCCAGCAGTTACTTCCGGGGCCAATATTCACCCCTCCACTTT.

This chain joins TRBV7-6 and TRBJ1-6; maybe TRBD1 (6 bases). Trimming left V 8 bases short and J 6 bases short, with 20 bases between. Germline V gene data show CDR1 as SGHVS and CDR2 as FNYEAQ. The CDR3 runs to 16 residues. CDR3 DNA sequence: TGTGCCAGCTCCCCCTTGGGGGGGCAAGCTAATTCACCCCTCCACTTT. It codes for CASSPLGGQANSPLHF.

V and J are TRBV12-3 or TRBV12-4 and TRBJ1-1; TRBD1 might be the D (5 bases). This CDR3 contains 16 residues. The V end was cut by 6 bases, the J end by 1 base, with 18 bases between. DNA for the CDR3: TGTGCCAGCAGGGGTCACCTCGGGACGGGGAACACTGAAGCTTTCTTT. Amino acids: CASRGHLGTGNTEAFF.

Only a few counts were recorded for this clonotype. The V and J genes are TRBV2 and TRBJ1-2, with 7 nucleotides matching TRBD1. V shed 10 bases, J shed 6 bases, and the junction held 23 bases outside the gene matches. Germline values: CDR1 SNHLY, CDR2 FYNNEI. The CDR3 is 17 residues long. CDR3 sequence (DNA): TGTGCCACCAGGGGGGCGTTGACTTCGCACCCCTTGAATGGCTACACCTTC. It codes for CATRGALTSHPLNGYTF. The entire variable domain, with the rest obtained from reference TRBV2 and TRBJ1-2, is as follows: EPEVTQTPSHQVTQMGQEVILRCVPISNHLYFYWYRQILGQKVEFLVSFYNNEISEKSEIFDDQFSVERPDGSNFTLKIRSTKLEDSAMYFCATRGALTSHPLNGYTFGSGTRLTVV.

This clonotype was counted only a few times. The chain links TRBV6-8 to TRBJ2-7; perhaps TRBD2 as D (5 bases). V lost 2 bases to trimming and J lost 5 bases, with 25 bases between them. The CDR3 consists of 18 residues. From germline, CDR1 is MNHGY and CDR2 SAAAGT. For the CDR3, the DNA is TGTGCCAGCAGTTACACCCGAGAGGGTTTTAGGAAGGGAAACGAGCAGTACTTC. Amino acid sequence: CASSYTREGFRKGNEQYF.

The chain combines TRBV9 with TRBJ2-3; D not resolved. The germline V gene has CDR1 SGDLS and CDR2 YYNGEE. CDR3 size: 14 residues. V was pared by 0 bases and J by 2 bases, with 7 bases between. CDR3 sequence: CASSVEVFTDTQYF. In DNA, the CDR3 is TGTGCCAGCAGCGTAGAAGTCTTCACAGATACGCAGTATTTT.

V usage is TRBV6-1 and J usage is TRBJ2-2; D uncertain. V was shortened by 7 bases and J by 4 bases, with 13 bases between the two germline ends. Germline-derived CDR1 and CDR2 are MNHNS and SASEGT. The CDR3 totals 14 residues. This CDR3 reads CASTDVGSTGELFF. CDR3 coding DNA: TGTGCCAGCACCGACGTGGGTTCCACCGGGGAGCTGTTTTTT.

This chain uses TRBV7-9 with TRBJ1-4; no firm D call. Germline CDR1 and CDR2: SEHNR and FQNEAQ (reference sequence). V dropped 0 bases and J dropped 11 bases, with 10 bases sitting between them. The CDR3 sequence is 13 residues long. This CDR3 reads CASSLAGSKKLFF. For the CDR3, the DNA is TGTGCCAGCAGCTTAGCGGGGTCGAAGAAACTGTTTTTT.

This clonotype occurred many times. The rearrangement links TRBV7-2 to TRBJ2-3, with 9 positions matching TRBD2. V shed 5 bases and J 7 bases; nucleotides not matched to a gene: 7. CDR1 and CDR2 from the germline V gene are SGHTA and FQGNSA. The CDR3 runs 14 residues. Here the CDR3 DNA reads TGTGCCAGCAGCCCTCCTAGCGGGGTATATACGCAGTATTTT. Amino acid sequence: CASSPPSGVYTQYF.

This chain connects TRBV5-6 to TRBJ2-1, with unresolved D. From germline, CDR1 is SGHDT and CDR2 YYEEEE. This CDR3 spans 20 amino acids. V dropped 2 bases and J dropped 3 bases, with 27 bases sitting between them. CDR3 sequence: CASSLLLLRSSPENYNEQFF. The CDR3 DNA reads TGTGCCAGCAGCTTACTTCTACTACGCAGTAGTCCCGAAAACTACAATGAGCAGTTCTTC. The whole variable domain, remainder taken from reference TRBV5-6 and TRBJ2-1, is DAGVTQSPTHLIKTRGQQVTLRCSPKSGHDTVSWYQQALGQGPQFIFQYYEEEERQRGNFPDRFSGHQFPNYSSELNVNALLLGDSALYLCASSLLLLRSSPENYNEQFFGPGTRLTVL.

This rearrangement joins TRBV11-1 to TRBJ2-6; D possibly corresponds to TRBD1 (7 bases). The ends were cut back, 11 bases at V and 3 bases at J, with 29 bases in the middle. The CDR3 extends over 19 amino acids. Germline V lookup: CDR1 SGHAT, CDR2 FQDESV (reference sequence). The CDR3 DNA reads as TGTGCCGGCGCAGGGGGGAATCGACAGGAGGCGAGTGGGGCCAACGTCCTGACTTTC. Protein sequence: CAGAGGNRQEASGANVLTF.

This clonotype was observed a few times. This chain joins TRBV6-1 and TRBJ1-2, with D hard to call. Germline assignment: CDR1 MNHNS and CDR2 SASEGT. This CDR3 is built from 14 residues. V lost 7 bases and J lost 4, with 16 bases in between. DNA of the CDR3: TGTGCCAGCAACCCGGGCGGAGGAGGCTATGGCTACACCTTC. Encoded protein: CASNPGGGGYGYTF.

This clonotype was found a few times. The J gene is TRBJ2-7, the V gene TRBV28; D may be TRBD2 (6 bases). The germline gives CDR1 MDHEN, CDR2 SYDVKM. This CDR3 comprises 15 residues. Deletions cut 2 bases from V and 5 bases from J, with 16 bases between. The CDR3 protein is CASSLPGGKKDEQYV. In DNA form, the CDR3 reads TGTGCCAGCAGTTTACCCGGGGGTAAAAAGGACGAGCAGTACGTC.

The V call is TRBV6-1, the J call TRBJ1-2; 10 bases agree with TRBD1. Germline V gene data show CDR1 as MNHNS and CDR2 as SASEGT. The CDR3 has 13 residues. The junction had 5 bases not matched to a gene; V was cut back by 5 bases and J by 8 bases. CDR3 loop: CASSRDRGSGYTF. The CDR3 region has the DNA TGTGCCAGCAGTAGGGACAGGGGCTCGGGCTACACCTTC.

There are a few counts of this clonotype. The J gene is TRBJ2-3, the V gene TRBV20-1; possible D gene TRBD2, 5 bases. The CDR3 totals 11 residues. Looked up from germline, CDR1 is DFQATT and CDR2 is SNEGSKA (reference sequence). V shed 6 bases and J shed 5 bases, with 9 bases lying between them. CDR3 region: CSAESGDTQYF. In DNA form, the CDR3 reads TGCAGTGCCGAAAGCGGAGATACGCAGTATTTT.

This clonotype was detected a few times. V usage is TRBV6-1 and J usage is TRBJ2-2, with unresolved D. Trimming removed 1 base from V and 6 bases from J, with 9 bases in between. CDR1 MNHNS and CDR2 SASEGT come from the germline V gene. CDR3 length: 14 amino acids. The CDR3 loop reads CASSEGHPAGELFF. CDR3 coding DNA: TGTGCCAGCAGTGAAGGACATCCCGCCGGGGAGCTGTTTTTT.

The rearrangement uses TRBV2 and TRBJ2-3; 7 nucleotides match TRBD1. This CDR3 is 16 amino acids long. The germline V gene encodes CDR1 SNHLY and CDR2 FYNNEI. V lost 3 bases, J lost 5 bases, and 11 bases stayed unmatched. CDR3 DNA: TGTGCCAGCAGTGATATGATCAGGGGGAGAGAAGATACGCAGTATTTT. Its translation is CASSDMIRGREDTQYF. Supplemented by reference TRBV2 and TRBJ2-3, the full variable domain reads EPEVTQTPSHQVTQMGQEVILRCVPISNHLYFYWYRQILGQKVEFLVSFYNNEISEKSEIFDDQFSVERPDGSNFTLKIRSTKLEDSAMYFCASSDMIRGREDTQYFGPGTRLTVL.